This T cell receptor (beta chain) was sequenced in a study of response to subunit inactivated influenza vaccine. General study results and limits: It was the authors' suggestion that each seasonal influenza vaccination recruits few new T cells.

TCRdb re-called the RT-PCR reads through MiXCR, storing one row per CDR3 protein. The sample has under 550,000 distinct CDR3 sequences, 6.5% to 8% seen once. This clonotype was seen a handful of times. The antigen remains unidentified. With V trimmed by 3 bases and J by 3 bases, 11 bases remained unmatched. The CDR3 contains 16 residues. Germline V gene data show CDR1 as SGHDT and CDR2 as YYEEEE. The clonotype was recovered from a man aged 50-75 years who received an inactivated influenza vaccine. The V call is TRBV5-6, the J call TRBJ1-2; TRBD1 agrees at 7 bases. The sequencing here drew on PBMCs from blood, taken less than 30 months after vaccination. CDR3 protein: CASSSETGTIYYGYTF. As DNA, the CDR3 is TGTGCCAGCAGCTCGGAGACAGGGACTATCTACTATGGCTACACCTTC.